The present T cell receptor beta chain was sequenced within a study of blood T cell repertoires in COVID-19. Study in general: T cells, B-cell-depleted T cells, or PBMCs provided the cDNA or gDNA that served as material.

Study members were between roughly 18 and 100 years old and lived in fewer than 30 US regions. Cohort allocation depended upon clinical history that participants reported. The germline gives CDR1 MGHRA, CDR2 YSYEKL. This CDR3 comprises 15 residues. V shed 1 base, J shed 5 bases, and the junction held 7 bases outside the gene matches. This table comes from immunoSEQ multiplex PCR, and its TCRdb copy is limited to in-frame clones, with some not included. The sample lists 200,000 to 250,000 clones; roughly 79% were seen once. The source material was PBMCs or T cells enriched from blood (not recorded which). The TCR was taken from a man aged 40-49 years who had recovered from COVID-19. The rearrangement joins TRBV4-1 to TRBJ1-2; 7 positions agree with TRBD1. CDR3 amino acids: CASSQGRWDSYGYTF. CDR3 nucleotide sequence: TGCGCCAGCAGCCAAGGTCGGTGGGACAGTTATGGCTACACCTTC.